Below are 15 T cell receptor beta chains sequenced from a single sample in a study of CD8+ T cells in alopecia areata. Treatment indicated: oral pan-JAK inhibitor, 5-10 mg twice daily. Reverse transcribed after extraction, RNA yielded cDNA as the sequencing template. Sequencing used immunoSEQ multiplex PCR; TCRdb keeps in-frame clones, though not all of them. The table includes roughly 110,000 clones, 55% to 60% detected once. The specimen was CD4+ T cells sorted from blood, collected at week 24, from a patient treated with tofacitinib. These receptors originate from a human donor with alopecia areata.

This clone was seen a few times. The chain links TRBV28 to TRBJ2-3; a weak D match, TRBD2 (6 bases). Looked up from germline, CDR1 is MDHEN and CDR2 is SYDVKM. V shed 4 bases and J shed 8 bases, with 10 bases lying between them. CDR3 size: 12 residues. This CDR3 is CASSSGLVTQYF. Here the CDR3 DNA reads TGTGCCAGCAGTTCGGGACTCGTTACGCAGTATTTT.

The chain uses TRBV5-4 and TRBJ2-7; 7 positions agree with TRBD1. Germline V gene data show CDR1 as SGHNT and CDR2 as YYREEE (reference sequence). This CDR3 region has 12 residues. V trimming: 4 bases; J trimming: 5 bases; junction bases outside the gene matches: 3. The CDR3 reads CASSPGTDEQYF. The CDR3 coding sequence is TGTGCCAGCAGCCCGGGGACAGACGAGCAGTACTTC.

Comments on this clone: A read error may produce the germline difference seen at one junction end. The V call is TRBV7-9, the J call TRBJ2-5; 7 nucleotides agree with TRBD2. Germline lookup yields CDR1 SEHNR and CDR2 FQNEAQ (reference sequence). The CDR3 sequence is 13 residues long. CDR3 residues: CASSLERGETQYF. The CDR3 DNA sequence: TGTGCTAGCAGCTTAGAGCGGGGAGAGACCCAGTACTTC. Full variable domain (outside the CDR3, taken from reference TRBV7-9 and TRBJ2-5): DTGVSQNPRHKITKRGQNVTFRCDPISEHNRLYWYRQTLGQGPEFLTYFQNEAQLEKSRLLSDRFSAERPKGSFSTLEIQRTEQGDSAMYLCASSLERGETQYFGPGTRLLVL.

This clone was counted a few times. The V gene is TRBV14, the J gene TRBJ1-2; 7 bases are shared with TRBD1. V lost 1 base, J lost 7 bases, and 0 bases stayed unmatched. Per germline, CDR1 SGHDN and CDR2 FVKESK. This CDR3 spans 12 amino acids. The CDR3 DNA sequence: TGTGCCAGCAGCCAAGCAGGGGGTGGCTACACCTTC. Translation: CASSQAGGGYTF.

This clone was found a few times. CDR3 coding DNA: TGTGCCTGGAGTGTACTGGCAACCTACGAGCAGTACTTC. Translated: CAWSVLATYEQYF. The chain employs TRBV30 and TRBJ2-7; no definite D call. V lost 0 bases, J lost 2 bases, and 8 bases lay in between. Germline assignment: CDR1 GTSNPN and CDR2 SVGIG (reference sequence). The CDR3 runs 13 residues.

In its sample, this clone was seen a few times. This specimen includes other DNA sequences encoding the same CDR3. This chain connects TRBV29-1 to TRBJ2-6; no firm D call. This CDR3 is 14 amino acids long. Germline V lookup: CDR1 SQVTM, CDR2 ANQGSEA. V was trimmed by 2 bases and J by 0 bases, leaving 5 bases between them. The CDR3 DNA follows: TGCAGCGTTGAAAGCAGCTCTGGGGCCAACGTCCTGACTTTC. As protein: CSVESSSGANVLTF.

This chain connects TRBV9 to TRBJ1-6; D is undetermined. This CDR3 comprises 17 residues. V was pared by 0 bases and J by 0 bases, with 10 bases between. Germline CDR1 is SGDLS and CDR2 is YYNGEE. CDR3 protein: CASSVGKASSYNSPLHF. The CDR3 nucleotides are TGTGCCAGCAGCGTAGGCAAGGCGAGCTCCTATAATTCACCCCTCCACTTT.

This clone was found a few times. The chain couples TRBV5-1 to TRBJ2-4; possible D gene TRBD2, 6 bases. Germline V gene data show CDR1 as SGHRS and CDR2 as YFSETQ. The CDR3 has 14 amino acids. Trimming shortened V by 4 bases and J by 7 bases, and 15 bases separated the two germline ends. The CDR3 DNA reads TGCGCCAGCAGCATGGGGGGACCCAGGAACATTCAGTACTTC. Translation: CASSMGGPRNIQYF.

This chain connects TRBV5-1 to TRBJ2-7; 8 bases map to TRBD1. The CDR3 sequence is 14 residues long. Per the germline V gene, CDR1 is SGHRS and CDR2 is YFSETQ. Losses at the gene ends were 0 bases for V and 6 bases for J; bases not matched to a gene: 5. The CDR3 bases are TGCGCCAGCAGCTTGGACGGACAGGGAATCGAGCAGTACTTC. It is translated as CASSLDGQGIEQYF.

V gene TRBV7-2 combines with J gene TRBJ2-1; D may be TRBD1 (6 bases). CDR3 size: 14 residues. Trimming stripped 5 bases from V and 7 bases from J, with 15 bases between. Germline V CDR1 and CDR2: SGHTA, FQGNSA. The CDR3 sequence: CASSPWKGVNEQFF. CDR3 sequence (DNA): TGTGCCAGCAGCCCCTGGAAGGGGGTTAATGAGCAGTTCTTC.

V gene TRBV7-6 combines with J gene TRBJ2-7; no clear D. This CDR3 has 14 residues. V lost 2 bases, J lost 1 base, and 9 bases lay in between. Germline V CDR1 and CDR2: SGHVS, FNYEAQ. The CDR3 loop reads CASSLIHGSYEQYF. The CDR3 nucleotides read TGTGCCAGCAGCTTAATCCACGGATCCTACGAGCAGTACTTC.

The chain joins TRBV30 to TRBJ2-7, with D perhaps TRBD2 (5 bases). The germline V and J ends were trimmed by 7 bases and 4 bases, with 20 bases remaining between them. The germline V gene encodes CDR1 GTSNPN and CDR2 SVGIG (reference sequence). The CDR3 spans 14 residues. CDR3 nucleotide sequence: TGTGCCTCCTCGGTGGTAGGTCGGGGTTACGAGCAGTACTTC. Its protein product is CASSVVGRGYEQYF. The variable domain in full, completed from reference TRBV30 and TRBJ2-7, reads SQTIHQWPATLVQPVGSPLSLECTVEGTSNPNLYWYRQAAGRGLQLLFYSVGIGQISSEVPQNLSASRPQDRQFILSSKKLLLSDSGFYLCASSVVGRGYEQYFGPGTRLTVT.

The chain uses TRBV28 and TRBJ1-2; 7 nucleotides align to TRBD1. Trimming took 5 bases from V and 6 from J; bases not matched to a gene: 12. CDR3 length equals 15 residues. Germline V gene sequence: CDR1 MDHEN, CDR2 SYDVKM. The CDR3 DNA is TGTGCCAGCAGTCCGGCGGGGTCAGGGGGGAATGGCTACACCTTC. Translation: CASSPAGSGGNGYTF.

V usage is TRBV7-3 and J usage is TRBJ1-6; 7 nucleotides align to TRBD1. This CDR3 has 14 residues. Losses at the gene ends were 5 bases for V and 6 bases for J; bases not matched to a gene: 4. CDR1 is SGHTA and CDR2 is FQGTGA in the germline V gene. The CDR3 loop reads CASSRGDSNSPLHF. CDR3 coding DNA: TGTGCCAGCAGCCGGGGGGACAGTAATTCACCCCTCCACTTT.

This chain joins TRBV29-1 and TRBJ1-2; D call uncertain. Looked up from germline, CDR1 is SQVTM and CDR2 is ANQGSEA. V gave up 4 bases and J gave up 7 bases, with 10 bases separating them. CDR3 size: 11 residues. CDR3 nucleotides: TGCAGCGTTGCATGGACCGGTGGCTACACCTTC. Translation gives CSVAWTGGYTF.